A selection of T cell receptor beta chains follows, all from one sample in a study of blood T cell repertoires in COVID-19. Only in-frame clones appear in the TCRdb table, and some are missing; sequencing was by immunoSEQ multiplex PCR. Of 78,000 or so clones in the sample, roughly four fifths were seen once. Material for sequencing was peripheral blood. Receptor source: a man of 80 years or more with acute or convalescent COVID-19. CDR3s include the opening cysteine and the closing phenylalanine or tryptophan. Each record gives: V gene, J gene, D gene, CDR3 length, clone size, CDR3 DNA, CDR3 protein. D genes are given only for firm matches. Expanded clones are given a class, and other clones once, few, many or no size at all.

TRBV7-3	TRBJ1-2	TRBD1	14	many	TGTGCCAGCAGCCCGGGACAGGGGGCCTCTGGCTACACCTTC	CASSPGQGASGYTF
TRBV19	TRBJ1-2	NA	12	NA	TGTGCCAGTAGTATGGGAGACTATGGCTACACCTTC	CASSMGDYGYTF
TRBV9	TRBJ2-3	NA	14	NA	TGTGCCAGCAGCGTAGTGGCAGGCACAGATACGCAGTATTTT	CASSVVAGTDTQYF
TRBV6-5	TRBJ1-3	NA	15	NA	TGTGCCAGCAGTCGACGGACAGTCTCTGGAAACACCATATATTTT	CASSRRTVSGNTIYF
TRBV15	TRBJ1-5	NA	17	NA	TGTGCCACCAGCACAGCTCTCCGGACAAGCAGCAATCAGCCCCAGCATTTT	CATSTALRTSSNQPQHF
TRBV14	TRBJ2-7	NA	14	NA	TGTGCCAGCAGCCTGCAGGGCAGAACCTACGAGCAGTACTTC	CASSLQGRTYEQYF
TRBV27	TRBJ1-2	TRBD1	14	NA	TGTGCCAGCAGTTCCATTCGACAGGGCTATGGCTACACCTTC	CASSSIRQGYGYTF
TRBV5-1	TRBJ1-1	TRBD1	14	NA	TGCGCCAGCAGCACGGGACAGGGTTACACTGAAGCTTTCTTT	CASSTGQGYTEAFF
TRBV2	TRBJ1-1	NA	12	NA	TGTGCCAGCAGTGAGGGGCGCACTGAAGCTTTCTTT	CASSEGRTEAFF
TRBV18	TRBJ2-5	NA	13	NA	TGTGCCAGCTCACGAGAGGTCCAAGAGACCCAGTACTTC	CASSREVQETQYF
TRBV21-1	TRBJ1-6	NA	14	few	TGTGCCAGCAGCATACAGGGGGATTGCCCGCCCCTCCACTTT	CASSIQGDCPPLHF
TRBV18	TRBJ1-1	TRBD1	14	NA	TGTGCCAGCTCCCCCGGGACAGGGAACACTGAAGCTTTCTTT	CASSPGTGNTEAFF
TRBV7-9	TRBJ2-2	TRBD1	17	once	TGTGCCAGCAGCTTGAGGTCGGGACAGGGGAACACCGGGGAGCTGTTTTTT	CASSLRSGQGNTGELFF
TRBV5-1	TRBJ1-4	NA	14	NA	TGCGCCAGCAGCCCCACAGTGTCTCGTGAAAAACTGTTTTTT	CASSPTVSREKLFF
TRBV27	TRBJ1-1	TRBD1	15	NA	TGTGCCAGCAGTCCCCAGGGGGGCTCGAGCACTGAAGCTTTCTTT	CASSPQGGSSTEAFF
TRBV5-1	TRBJ1-4	TRBD1	15	once	TGCGCCAGCAGCTTGGGGGACAGGGGGCATGAAAAACTGTTTTTT	CASSLGDRGHEKLFF
TRBV2	TRBJ1-3	TRBD1	18	NA	TGTGCCAGCAGTGGGTCTCCGCGGACAGGGTATTCTGGAAACACCATATATTTT	CASSGSPRTGYSGNTIYF
TRBV2	TRBJ1-2	TRBD1	15	NA	TGTGCCAGCAGTGTTCAGGGGGCCACTAACTATGGCTACACCTTC	CASSVQGATNYGYTF
TRBV5-1	TRBJ2-2	NA	16	NA	TGCGCCAGCAGCTTGGGGGTCGGGAAGAACACCGGGGAGCTGTTTTTT	CASSLGVGKNTGELFF
TRBV5-1	TRBJ2-3	NA	15	NA	TGCGCCAGCAGCTTGGGGGGCAGCAGCACAGATACGCAGTATTTT	CASSLGGSSTDTQYF
TRBV5-5	TRBJ1-6	NA	17	NA	TGTGCCAGCAGCCCCCGACCGGCACAGGCTAATAATTCACCCCTCCACTTT	CASSPRPAQANNSPLHF
TRBV6-5	TRBJ1-2	NA	13	NA	TGTGCCACCCTGAACACAGCGGCCTTTGGCTACACCTTC	CATLNTAAFGYTF
TRBV7-2	TRBJ1-4	TRBD1	14	NA	TGTGCCAGCAGCGCGCCGGGACAACCAGGGGGACTGTTTTTT	CASSAPGQPGGLFF
TRBV6-5	TRBJ2-7	TRBD1	14	NA	TGTGCCAGCAGCCCCGGGACAGCCTCCTACGAGCAGTACTTC	CASSPGTASYEQYF
TRBV18	TRBJ1-5	TRBD1	17	NA	TGTGCCAGCTCACATTCCGGGACAGCGTATAGCAATCAGCCCCAGCATTTT	CASSHSGTAYSNQPQHF
TRBV3-1/TRBV3-2	TRBJ2-1	NA	13	NA	TGTGCCAGCAGCCATACAGCCTACAATGAGCAGTTCTTC	CASSHTAYNEQFF
TRBV10-2	TRBJ1-2	NA	12	NA	TGCGCCACGCAGGACAATAACTATGGCTACACCTTC	CATQDNNYGYTF
TRBV4-2	TRBJ2-3	NA	16	NA	TGTGCCAGCAGCCAAGTATTGGCGGTGAGCACAGATACGCAGTATTTT	CASSQVLAVSTDTQYF
TRBV4-1	TRBJ1-3	NA	17	NA	TGCGCCAGCGGGCCGGCGGGCCTCTCCACAGCCGGAAACACCATATATTTT	CASGPAGLSTAGNTIYF
TRBV2	TRBJ1-6	NA	14	NA	TGTGCCAGCAGTGACCGGGGTGGAGATTCACCCCTCCACTTT	CASSDRGGDSPLHF
TRBV5-1	TRBJ1-5	NA	13	NA	TGCGCCAGCAGCCGGGGACAAGATCAGCCCCAGCATTTT	CASSRGQDQPQHF
TRBV15	TRBJ2-2	NA	15	NA	TGTGCCACCAGCGCCGGCGGAGGGGGCTACGGGGAGCTGTTTTTT	CATSAGGGGYGELFF
TRBV5-4	TRBJ2-2	NA	15	NA	TGTGCCAGCAGCTTGGGTCGGTCCCTCACCGGGGAGCTGTTTTTT	CASSLGRSLTGELFF
TRBV9	TRBJ1-5	TRBD1	14	NA	TGTGCCAGCAGCGTAGGGCAGGGGGGACAGCCCCAGCATTTT	CASSVGQGGQPQHF
TRBV20-1	TRBJ2-7	NA	12	NA	TGCAGTGCTAGTTCAGACAGCCGGGAGCAGTACTTC	CSASSDSREQYF
TRBV5-6	TRBJ2-5	NA	18	NA	TGTGCCAGCAGCTTGGATGGAACAGGGAGGGCTCCCCGAGAGACCCAGTACTTC	CASSLDGTGRAPRETQYF
TRBV18	TRBJ2-7	TRBD2	18	NA	TGTGCCAGCTCACCACCCACTAGCGGGGGGCGAAGGTCCTACGAGCAGTACTTC	CASSPPTSGGRRSYEQYF
TRBV25-1	TRBJ1-4	NA	17	NA	TGTGCCAGCAGTGAATATAGAGGGTCGGCAACTAATGAAAAACTGTTTTTT	CASSEYRGSATNEKLFF
TRBV10-1	TRBJ2-1	TRBD2	18	NA	TGCGCCAGCAGTGATCCGTCTAGCGGGGCCCGGGCCGGCAATGAGCAGTTCTTC	CASSDPSSGARAGNEQFF
TRBV7-3	TRBJ1-3	NA	16	NA	TGTGCCAGCAGCTCAGGGCCCCAGGGCTCTGGAAACACCATATATTTT	CASSSGPQGSGNTIYF
TRBV19	TRBJ2-3	TRBD2	16	NA	TGTGCCAGTAGTATTAATAGCGGGGGGAGCACAGATACGCAGTATTTT	CASSINSGGSTDTQYF
TRBV10-3	TRBJ2-1	TRBD2	17	NA	TGTGCCATCAGTTCGACTAGCGGGGGGACCTCCTACAATGAGCAGTTCTTC	CAISSTSGGTSYNEQFF
TRBV5-1	TRBJ1-4	NA	15	NA	TGCGCCAGCAGCTATGGAGCGGGGGCTAATGAAAAACTGTTTTTT	CASSYGAGANEKLFF
TRBV15	TRBJ2-7	TRBD2	17	NA	TGTGCCACCAGCAGAGATAGGCGGGGGGGTTACCCCTACGAGCAGTACTTC	CATSRDRRGGYPYEQYF
TRBV30	TRBJ1-6	TRBD1	14	NA	TGTGCCTGGAGTGGGGACAGGGGAGCTTCACCCCTCCACTTT	CAWSGDRGASPLHF
TRBV7-2	TRBJ1-5	TRBD1	16	NA	TGTGCCAGCAGCCCGCGACAGGGGGCAAGCAATCAGCCCCAGCATTTT	CASSPRQGASNQPQHF
TRBV5-4	TRBJ2-2	NA	15	NA	TGTGCCAGCAGCTCACTTCAGGGTAACACCGGGGAGCTGTTTTTT	CASSSLQGNTGELFF
TRBV7-2	TRBJ2-4	TRBD2	18	NA	TGTGCCAGCAGCCCGTGGGGCGGGGGGGCCAAAGCCAAAAACATTCAGTACTTC	CASSPWGGGAKAKNIQYF